This T cell receptor beta chain was identified during a study of T cell changes during pregnancy in multiple sclerosis. Clones were read by immunoSEQ multiplex PCR, and TCRdb kept only the in-frame ones, dropping some. The repertoire holds some 83,000 clones, 90% to 95% seen once, with roughly 4% in the top ten. Sequenced material: PBMCs, taken in the first trimester of pregnancy. The sequence was obtained from a female donor in good health, serving as a control in a pregnancy study. Some clones in this sample may be carry-over from other donors' samples.

The CDR3 region is CSVESGGRTQYF. CDR3 sequence (DNA): TGCAGCGTTGAAAGCGGGGGTCGGACCCAGTACTTC. This rearrangement joins TRBV29-1 to TRBJ2-5; 8 bases align to TRBD2. This CDR3 region has 12 residues. With 2 bases clipped from V and 7 bases from J, the junction kept 3 bases outside the gene matches. Germline V gene sequence: CDR1 SQVTM, CDR2 ANQGSEA.